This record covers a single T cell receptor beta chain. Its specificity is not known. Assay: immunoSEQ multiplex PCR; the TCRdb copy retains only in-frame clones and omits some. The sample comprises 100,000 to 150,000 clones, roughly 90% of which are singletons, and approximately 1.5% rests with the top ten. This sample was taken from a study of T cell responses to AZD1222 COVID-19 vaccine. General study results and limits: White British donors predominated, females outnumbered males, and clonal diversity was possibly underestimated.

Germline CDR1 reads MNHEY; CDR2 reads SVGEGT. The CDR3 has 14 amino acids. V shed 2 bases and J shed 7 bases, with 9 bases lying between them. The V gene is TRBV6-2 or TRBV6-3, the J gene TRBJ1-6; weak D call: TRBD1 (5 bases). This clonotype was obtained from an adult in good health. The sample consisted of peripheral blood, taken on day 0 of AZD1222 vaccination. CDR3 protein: CASSYPGGNSPLHF. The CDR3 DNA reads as TGTGCCAGCAGTTACCCCGGGGGGAATTCACCCCTCCACTTT.